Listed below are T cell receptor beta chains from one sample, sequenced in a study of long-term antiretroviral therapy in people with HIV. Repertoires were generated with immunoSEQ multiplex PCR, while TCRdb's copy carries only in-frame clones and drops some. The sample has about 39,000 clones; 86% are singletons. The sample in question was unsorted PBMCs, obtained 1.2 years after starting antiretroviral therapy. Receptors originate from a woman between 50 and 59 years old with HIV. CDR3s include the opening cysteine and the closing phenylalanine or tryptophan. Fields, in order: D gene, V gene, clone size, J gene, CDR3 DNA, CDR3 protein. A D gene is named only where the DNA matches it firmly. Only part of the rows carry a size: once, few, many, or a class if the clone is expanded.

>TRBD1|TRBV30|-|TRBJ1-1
TGTGCCGGGGAGGGACAGGGAAAAGGTACTGAAGCTTTCTTT
CAGEGQGKGTEAFF
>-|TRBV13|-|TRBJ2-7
TGTGCCAGCAGCCCCCGAGGGGTGGGGTCCTACGAGCAGTACTTC
CASSPRGVGSYEQYF
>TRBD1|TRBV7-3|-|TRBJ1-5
TGTGCCAGCAGCTCAACACTGGCGGACAGGGATAGCAATCAGCCCCAGCATTTT
CASSSTLADRDSNQPQHF
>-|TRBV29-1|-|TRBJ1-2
TGCAGCGCCCTGGGGAGGGATGGCTACACCTTC
CSALGRDGYTF
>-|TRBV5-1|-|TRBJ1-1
TGCGCCAGCAGCCTACGGGGTACGGGTGATGAAGCTTTCTTT
CASSLRGTGDEAFF
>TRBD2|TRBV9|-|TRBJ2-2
TGTGCCAGCAGCCAACGACTAGCGGAGAACACCGGGGAGCTGTTTTTT
CASSQRLAENTGELFF
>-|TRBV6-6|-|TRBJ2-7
TGTGCCAGCAGTCCTCGACAGCCCGTACAGTACGAGCAGTACTTC
CASSPRQPVQYEQYF
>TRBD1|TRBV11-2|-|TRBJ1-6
TGTGCCAGCAGCGGGGACAGGGGTTCACCCCTCCACTTT
CASSGDRGSPLHF
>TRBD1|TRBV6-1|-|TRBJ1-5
TGTGCCAGCACCGCGCCGGACAGGGGACGTCAGCCCCAGCATTTT
CASTAPDRGRQPQHF
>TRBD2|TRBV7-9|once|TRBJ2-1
TGTGCCAGCAGCCCCCTCGTTGGCGGGGGGGCGACGTATGAGCAGTTCTTC
CASSPLVGGGATYEQFF
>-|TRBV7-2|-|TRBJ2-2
TGTGCCAGCAGCCCCCTCACCGGGGAGCTGTTTTTT
CASSPLTGELFF
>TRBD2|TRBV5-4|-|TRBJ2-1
TGTGCCAGCAAACCCGGGGGGGCGCGAGACAATGAGCAGTTCTTC
CASKPGGARDNEQFF
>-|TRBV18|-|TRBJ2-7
TGTGCCAGCTCACCTGCAGGACAAACCTACGAGCAGTACTTC
CASSPAGQTYEQYF
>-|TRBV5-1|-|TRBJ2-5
TGCGCCAGCAGCTTGGGTTTTGCGGCAGAGACCCAGTACTTC
CASSLGFAAETQYF
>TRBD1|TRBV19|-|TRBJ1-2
TGTGCCAGTAGTATCGTCCCCGACAGGGTCCGGTTCTATGGCTACACCTTC
CASSIVPDRVRFYGYTF
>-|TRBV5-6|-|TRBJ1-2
TGTGCCAGCAGCTGGGGCGGGGGAGGCGGCTACACCTTC
CASSWGGGGGYTF
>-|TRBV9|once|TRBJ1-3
TGTGCCAGCAGCGTATTTTCGAGAGGGGGCTCTGGAAACACCATATATTTT
CASSVFSRGGSGNTIYF
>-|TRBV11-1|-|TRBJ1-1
TGTGCCAGCAGCTTAAGCGTCAGTATGAACACTGAAGCTTTCTTT
CASSLSVSMNTEAFF
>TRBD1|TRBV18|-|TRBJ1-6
TGTGCCAGCTCACACAGTGCCGGACAGGGATTGGCGGAATCACCCCTCCACTTT
CASSHSAGQGLAESPLHF
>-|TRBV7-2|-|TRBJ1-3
TGTGCCAGCACCCAACAGGTATCCTCTGGAAACACCATATATTTT
CASTQQVSSGNTIYF
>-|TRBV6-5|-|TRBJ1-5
TGTGCCAGCAGTTACTCGTATCAGGGAGAGCCCCAGCATTTT
CASSYSYQGEPQHF
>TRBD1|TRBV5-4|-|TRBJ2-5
TGTGCCAGCAGCTTGGCACAGGGGAAGACCCAGTACTTC
CASSLAQGKTQYF
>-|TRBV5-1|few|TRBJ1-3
TGCGCCAGCAGCGTAGGGACGGATCAGATGGGCACCATATATTTT
CASSVGTDQMGTIYF
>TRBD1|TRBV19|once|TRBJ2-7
TGTGCCAGTAGTATGACAGGGGGCTACGAGCAGTACTTC
CASSMTGGYEQYF